Detailed here is one T cell receptor (beta chain). This clone was found once. Its antigen is unknown. No base-level quality is on record; no much larger clone is a single base apart. V has 4 bases trimmed and J has 1 base trimmed; junction bases matching no gene number 15. CDR1 and CDR2 (LNHDA, SQIVND) derive from the germline V gene (reference sequence). The CDR3 covers 19 residues, taking in both the cysteine and the phenylalanine. Left in the record is the CDR3 DNA by itself, 57 bases read in frame from the first base. The time point label, as the study defines it: baseline before first vaccination. The vaccinee samples were drawn from two UK trials, COV001 and COV002, one of which was a single-blind randomized controlled phase 2/3 trial testing AZD1222 (ChAdOx1 nCoV-19) in healthy adults. For TCRbeta chain sequencing, PBMC samples were collected from trial participants at day 0 and at day 28 after the second dose.

These data come from a study of T cell responses to AZD1222 COVID-19 vaccine (dated by TCRdb to about 2021). About the full investigation: AZD1222 recipients whose second dose came at about 4 weeks and those whose second dose came at about 12 weeks were combined into one group, since spike-specific TCR depth and breadth did not differ between the two schedules. A total of just over 230 trial participants underwent TCR sequencing, of whom about 210 had received two doses of AZD1222 and about 25 had received two doses of the MenACWY control vaccine. Trial participants were enrolled into age subgroups of 18-55, 56-69 and 70-plus years, which contained approximately 150, 28 and 58 TCR-sequenced participants, respectively.

General conclusions and limits of the study: Participants were mostly white British, with more females than males. The authors suggested clonal diversity may have been underestimated. Reportedly, close to half of the unique spike-specific TCRs recognized epitopes lying outside the regions that are mutated in the B.1.351 and B.1.1.7 variants. Vaccine-associated CD4 TCRs spanned the whole spike protein, with dominant responses in regions 160-218 and 743-854. In the small 56-69-year group, the increase in depth fell short of significance, most likely because of low power. Spike-specific TCR breadth and depth rose significantly after two AZD1222 doses compared with day 0 and with MenACWY recipients. Because no samples from the day 14 peak response were available, repertoires could be characterized only after the peak T cell response. Conclusions about previously exposed vaccinees were limited because only six AZD1222 recipients were SARS-CoV-2 seropositive at baseline.

The CDR3 regions of human TCRbeta chains were subjected to immunosequencing. For the original study's pipeline: TCRs in the repertoires were compared against a reference library of SARS-CoV-2-specific TCRs that had been generated with the MIRA antigen-specificity platform. Breadth meant the fraction of unique TCRs that were SARS-CoV-2-associated, whereas depth meant the fraction of total T cells that were SARS-CoV-2-associated. Each spike-specific TCR was assigned to its reactive spike region and to a CD4 or CD8 class using the MIRA data. Log10-transformed breadth and depth values were compared by one-way ANOVA with Sidak's multiple comparisons tests. TCRdb limited this immuneACCESS table to in-frame rearrangements with V and J called. A share of clones is missing; checked studies link under half to unresolved V genes, and the rest is unexplained. V and J calls plus clone size are reproduced from that table; the DNA served to infer D and trimming. The sample data list 110,000 to 150,000 clones, and 75% to 90% of these were observed just once. Approximately 1.5% of the sample belongs to the ten largest clones.

The sequence was obtained from an adult in good health. The specimen comprised peripheral blood, sampled on day 0 of AZD1222 vaccination. The rearranged segments are TRBV19 and TRBJ1-5; TRBD1 fits 8 bases in the junction. The CDR3 region has the sequence CASSNTRQGRYVSNQPQHF. The base sequence is TGTGCCAGTAGTAATACCCGACAGGGGCGTTATGTCAGCAATCAGCCCCAGCATTTT. The reference TRBV19 and TRBJ1-5 proteins fill in what lies around the CDR3, so the full variable domain reads DGGITQSPKYLFRKEGQNVTLSCEQNLNHDAMYWYRQDPGQGLRLIYYSQIVNDFQKGDIAEGYSVSREKKESFPLTVTSAQKNPTAFYLCASSNTRQGRYVSNQPQHFGDGTRLSIL.